The 4 T cell receptor beta chains reported below all come from one sample, sequenced in a study of cytomegalovirus exposure and HLA in healthy donors. Use of 60 Vbeta and 13 Jbeta primers characterized the PCR. The assay was immunoSEQ multiplex PCR, and TCRdb's table has in-frame clones only and misses some. Of hundreds of thousands of clones in the sample, 80% to 90% are singletons; the top ten hold approximately 2.8%. The sequenced sample consisted of PBMCs. These receptors all come from a man aged 25 to 40 in good health and CMV-seronegative.

The chain combines TRBV5-8 with TRBJ1-1; D might be TRBD1 (6 bases). Per germline, CDR1 SGHTS and CDR2 YDEGEE. V lost 1 base and J lost 5, with 12 bases in between. The CDR3 loop spans 14 amino acids. The CDR3: CASSLSGAGTEAFF. CDR3 nucleotides: TGTGCCAGCAGCTTGTCAGGGGCCGGAACTGAAGCTTTCTTT.

V is TRBV11-2 and J is TRBJ2-7, with 10 bases identical to TRBD2. From germline, CDR1 is SGHAT and CDR2 FQNNGV. The CDR3 runs to 18 residues. The ends lost 5 bases at V and 4 bases at J; junction bases unmatched: 17. The CDR3 region has the DNA TGTGCCAGCAGCCTACCCGCTAGGAGTAGCGGGGGGACGTACGAGCAGTACTTC. This encodes CASSLPARSSGGTYEQYF.

The V and J genes are TRBV4-1 and TRBJ1-1; a possible D gene is TRBD1 (5 bases). The CDR3 is made up of 17 amino acids. CDR1 is MGHRA and CDR2 is YSYEKL in the germline V gene. The V end was cut by 2 bases, the J end by 0 bases, with 16 bases between. In DNA form, the CDR3 reads TGCGCCAGCAGCCAAATGGCGGGGGTAGGGGTGAACACTGAAGCTTTCTTT. Translated: CASSQMAGVGVNTEAFF.

The V gene is TRBV5-6, the J gene TRBJ2-7; tentative D call: TRBD1 (6 bases). The length of the CDR3 is 17 residues. Germline assignment: CDR1 SGHDT and CDR2 YYEEEE. V lost 2 bases and J 2 bases, leaving 20 bases between the germline ends. CDR3 coding DNA: TGTGCCAGCAGCTTCAGGCCCATCGGCAGGGGAGCCTACGAGCAGTACTTC. Residues: CASSFRPIGRGAYEQYF. The variable domain in full, with the rest retrieved from reference TRBV5-6 and TRBJ2-7, is DAGVTQSPTHLIKTRGQQVTLRCSPKSGHDTVSWYQQALGQGPQFIFQYYEEEERQRGNFPDRFSGHQFPNYSSELNVNALLLGDSALYLCASSFRPIGRGAYEQYFGPGTRLTVT.